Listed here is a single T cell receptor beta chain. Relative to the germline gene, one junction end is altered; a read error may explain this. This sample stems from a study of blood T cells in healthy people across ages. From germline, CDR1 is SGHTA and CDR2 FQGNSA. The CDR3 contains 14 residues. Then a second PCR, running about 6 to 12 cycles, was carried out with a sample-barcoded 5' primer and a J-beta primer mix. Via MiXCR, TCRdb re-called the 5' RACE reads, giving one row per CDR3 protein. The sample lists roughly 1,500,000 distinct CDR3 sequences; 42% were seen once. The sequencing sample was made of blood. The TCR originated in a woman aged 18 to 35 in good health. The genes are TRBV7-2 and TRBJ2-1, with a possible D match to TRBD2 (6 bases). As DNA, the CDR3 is TGTGCCAGCAGCCGAGGGGTAGCGGACAATGGGCAGTTCTTC. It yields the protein CASSRGVADNGQFF.